Listed below are T cell receptor beta chains from one sample, sequenced in a study of T cells in Graves' hyperthyroidism and ophthalmopathy. TCRdb processed the multiplex PCR reads anew with MiXCR; each CDR3 protein has one entry. Of 700,000 to 850,000 distinct CDR3 sequences in the sample, roughly a third were seen once. The sample comprised blood. These receptors were taken from a woman between 40 and 55 years old with Graves' hyperthyroidism. Both conserved end residues are part of each CDR3. A D gene is named only where the DNA matches it firmly. The size entry is marked missing in some rows and otherwise reads once, few, many or a size class.

j_call clone_size v_call d_call cdr3_aa cdr3_nt
TRBJ1-2 many TRBV9 NA CASSAQQAITGYTF TGTGCCAGCAGCGCACAGCAGGCTATCACGGGCTACACCTTC
TRBJ1-5 many TRBV10-3 NA CAISLQGSNQPQHF TGTGCCATCAGTTTACAGGGAAGCAATCAGCCCCAGCATTTT
TRBJ2-5 NA TRBV7-8 NA CASSATSPTAETQYF TGTGCCAGCAGCGCCACTAGCCCCACCGCAGAGACCCAGTACTTC
TRBJ2-1 NA TRBV15 NA CATKAVGSYNEQFF TGTGCCACCAAGGCAGTTGGCTCCTACAATGAGCAGTTCTTC
TRBJ1-1 few TRBV20-1 NA CSARDLMNTEAFF TGCAGTGCTAGAGATTTAATGAACACTGAAGCTTTCTTT
TRBJ1-2 many TRBV12-3/TRBV12-4 NA CASSAENYGYTF TGTGCCAGCTCGGCGGAGAACTATGGCTACACCTTC
TRBJ1-5 many TRBV2 NA CASSAVGLRQPQHF TGTGCCAGCAGTGCGGTGGGGTTGCGTCAGCCCCAGCATTTT
TRBJ2-5 NA TRBV10-2 NA CASQADSSQETQYF TGTGCCAGCCAAGCCGACAGTTCCCAAGAGACCCAGTACTTC
TRBJ2-5 NA TRBV7-9 NA CASSRQGLEGTQYF TGTGCCAGCAGCCGGCAAGGACTTGAAGGGACCCAGTACTTC
TRBJ1-1 few TRBV15 NA CATSSQPDASTEAFF TGTGCCACCAGCAGCCAGCCCGACGCGAGCACTGAAGCTTTCTTT
TRBJ1-1 many TRBV7-3 NA CASSQDGLGAEAFF TGTGCCAGCAGCCAGGACGGGCTCGGGGCTGAAGCTTTCTTT
TRBJ1-2 NA TRBV19 NA CASSIKGDGANYGYTF TGTGCCAGTAGTATTAAAGGGGACGGAGCTAACTATGGCTACACCTTC
TRBJ2-7 NA TRBV24-1 NA CATSDGGTDYEKYF TGTGCCACCAGTGATGGGGGGACAGACTACGAGAAGTACTTC
TRBJ2-2 NA TRBV20-1 NA CSATRDSPHTGELFF TGCAGTGCTACCCGGGACTCTCCTCACACCGGGGAGCTGTTTTTT
TRBJ1-1 NA TRBV13 TRBD1 CASSPGTEEAFF TGTGCCAGCAGCCCCGGGACAGAAGAAGCTTTCTTT
TRBJ2-7 NA TRBV4-1 NA CASSQDQGFSYEQYF TGCGCCAGCAGCCAAGATCAGGGATTCTCCTACGAGCAGTACTTC
TRBJ1-1 few TRBV29-1 NA CSVEDWPNTEAFF TGCAGCGTTGAAGATTGGCCGAACACTGAAGCTTTCTTT
TRBJ2-7 few TRBV9 TRBD1 CASSTQDRDREQYF TGTGCCAGCAGCACCCAGGACAGGGATAGAGAGCAGTACTTC
TRBJ1-1 NA TRBV11-2 NA CAGSLSGSANTEAFF TGTGCCGGCAGCCTCTCTGGTAGCGCCAACACTGAAGCTTTCTTT
TRBJ2-2 NA TRBV24-1 NA CATSDFGGSVVTGELFF TGTGCCACCAGTGATTTTGGAGGATCGGTGGTCACCGGGGAGCTGTTTTTT
TRBJ1-5 many TRBV10-2 NA CASSTGRNQPQHF TGCGCCAGCAGTACCGGAAGAAATCAGCCCCAGCATTTT
TRBJ1-2 NA TRBV15 TRBD1 CATSRGQGDYGYTF TGTGCCACCAGCCGAGGACAGGGGGACTATGGCTACACCTTC
TRBJ1-4 NA TRBV5-8 NA CASSPDSTEKLFF TGTGCCAGCAGCCCGGACAGTACTGAAAAACTGTTTTTT
TRBJ2-7 many TRBV12-3/TRBV12-4 NA CASSTWREQYF TGTGCCAGCAGTACCTGGCGCGAGCAGTACTTC
TRBJ1-2 many TRBV2 NA CASNTLAGGYTF TGTGCCAGCAATACACTCGCGGGGGGCTACACCTTC
TRBJ1-2 many TRBV7-9 NA CASSQGLNYGYTF TGTGCCAGCAGTCAAGGACTCAACTATGGCTACACCTTC
TRBJ2-7 few TRBV5-4 NA CASSVDRGDERLPYEQYF TGTGCCAGCAGCGTAGATAGAGGGGACGAACGTCTTCCCTACGAGCAGTACTTC
TRBJ2-3 NA TRBV7-2 TRBD2 CASSSFSGNTDTQYF TGTGCCAGCAGCTCCTTTAGCGGGAACACAGATACGCAGTATTTT
TRBJ2-5 many TRBV20-1 NA CSAISYSVTQYF TGCAGTGCTATATCTTATTCGGTGACCCAGTACTTC